This note documents a single T cell receptor beta chain sequence. Its antigen is still unknown. The data were obtained in a study of shared clonotypes between healthy human individuals. Study summary: Each donor had three CD4 naive, three CD4 memory, two CD8 naive and one CD8 memory plate. Notes on the study in general: In several donors, approximately 5% of naive CD4 clonotypes appeared in common.

Using immunoSEQ multiplex PCR, the repertoire was profiled, and TCRdb retains in-frame clones only, with some absent. The sample includes roughly 330,000 clones, about 74% of them seen just once. The J segment lost 4 bases and the V segment lost 0 bases, leaving 9 bases of the junction unmatched. The CDR3 covers 16 residues. CDR1 MGHRA and CDR2 YSYEKL come from the germline V gene. This chain links TRBV4-1 with TRBJ2-7, with 7 bases matching TRBD2. Sequencing was done on a sample of memory CD4+ T cells sorted from blood. The subset here: CD45RA-negative fraction. This receptor was taken from a man aged 30 to 39 in good health. Written as DNA, the CDR3 is TGCGCCAGCAGCCAAGATGGGAGGGAGAGGTGGTACGAGCAGTACTTC. Encoded protein: CASSQDGRERWYEQYF.